A single sample gave rise to the 29 T cell receptor beta chains below, sequenced in a study of a mutant IDH1 vaccine in newly diagnosed glioma. These TCRs are of unknown antigen specificity. TCRdb keeps only in-frame clones here, not all; method: immunoSEQ multiplex PCR. The table shows almost 30,000 clones, with 75% to 90% occurring only once. Time point specified: week 5, during vaccination. The study gave 300 ug of mutant IDH1 20-mer peptide per vaccine dose, with topical imiquimod. Sequencing used peripheral blood mononuclear cells (PBMCs), obtained from a glioma patient whose treatment included an IDH1 peptide vaccine. These receptors all come from a woman in her thirties or forties with glioma. Some clones in this sample may be carry-over from other donors' samples.

V usage is TRBV5-1 and J usage is TRBJ1-1; D is unclear. Trimming removed 4 bases at V and 6 bases at J, with 16 bases between. Germline CDR1 SGHRS, CDR2 YFSETQ. The CDR3 totals 14 residues. The chain's CDR3 is CASSRALNSAEAFF. CDR3 DNA sequence: TGCGCCAGCAGCCGGGCTCTTAATTCGGCTGAAGCTTTCTTT.

This chain connects TRBV11-2 to TRBJ2-1; 10 bases are shared with TRBD2. This CDR3 region has 15 residues. V lost 1 base to trimming and J lost 5 bases; unmatched junction nucleotides: 2. Germline V gene lookup returns CDR1 SGHAT and CDR2 FQNNGV. This CDR3 is CASSLAGTSDNEQFF. CDR3 DNA: TGTGCCAGCAGCTTAGCTGGGACTAGCGACAATGAGCAGTTCTTC.

The chain employs TRBV4-1 and TRBJ1-5; D is possibly TRBD1 (5 bases). Trimming took 1 base from V and 0 from J, leaving 25 bases between them. The length of the CDR3 is 21 residues. From germline, CDR1 is MGHRA and CDR2 YSYEKL. CDR3 bases: TGCGCCAGCAGCCAAGGGGACCAACAGGACCGATTTATTTATAGCAATCAGCCCCAGCATTTT. This gives the protein CASSQGDQQDRFIYSNQPQHF.

This chain uses TRBV5-1 with TRBJ2-2; a possible D gene is TRBD2 (6 bases). Germline V gives CDR1 SGHRS, CDR2 YFSETQ. The CDR3 totals 18 residues. With 4 bases removed from V and 6 bases from J, the gap between germline ends came to 25 bases. CDR3 in amino acids: CASSISQRVLSTAGELFF. CDR3 nucleotide sequence: TGCGCCAGCAGCATCTCTCAGCGGGTTCTCTCAACCGCCGGGGAGCTGTTTTTT.

V is TRBV5-1 and J is TRBJ2-7, with 12 positions matching TRBD2. V lost 2 bases to trimming and J lost 1 base; unmatched junction nucleotides: 7. Germline V gene sequence: CDR1 SGHRS, CDR2 YFSETQ. This CDR3 has 17 residues. This CDR3 is CASSFRTSGKGSYEQYF. For the CDR3, the DNA is TGCGCCAGCAGCTTCCGGACTAGCGGGAAAGGGTCCTACGAGCAGTACTTC.

The V call is TRBV4-2, the J call TRBJ1-2, with TRBD1 matching over 9 bases. Germline values: CDR1 LGHNA, CDR2 YNFKEQ. The V segment lost 2 bases and the J segment 10 bases; nucleotides outside the gene matches: 8. The CDR3 is 14 residues long. CDR3 sequence reads: CASSQLGQGDSYTF. The CDR3, as DNA: TGTGCCAGCAGCCAATTGGGACAGGGAGATTCCTACACCTTC.

V usage is TRBV28 and J usage is TRBJ1-5; TRBD1 aligns across 10 bases. This CDR3 is built from 12 residues. The V and J ends lost 6 bases and 11 bases, in that order; junction bases with no gene match: 4. CDR1 and CDR2 from the germline V gene are MDHEN and SYDVKM. The CDR3 loop is CASRTGGSAQHF. For the CDR3, the DNA is TGTGCCAGCAGGACAGGGGGCTCGGCCCAGCATTTT. The full variable domain, in which reference TRBV28 and TRBJ1-5 provide the parts outside the CDR3, is DVKVTQSSRYLVKRTGEKVFLECVQDMDHENMFWYRQDPGLGLRLIYFSYDVKMKEKGDIPEGYSVSREKKERFSLILESASTNQTSMYLCASRTGGSAQHFGDGTRLSIL.

The chain couples TRBV7-3 to TRBJ2-3; the match to TRBD2 covers 10 bases. Germline CDR1 and CDR2: SGHTA and FQGTGA. The CDR3 is made up of 16 amino acids. Trimming cost V 5 bases and J 5 bases; bases outside gene matches: 10. The CDR3 region has the DNA TGTGCCAGCAGCACCTCCAGCGGGGGGGCCCTAGATACGCAGTATTTT. Encoded protein: CASSTSSGGALDTQYF.

As DNA, the CDR3 is TGTGCCAGCAGCGTAGAGGGGGGGTGGGGCGAGCAGTACTTC. Translation: CASSVEGGWGEQYF. The gene calls are TRBV9 and TRBJ2-7, with a possible D match to TRBD2 (7 bases). Germline CDR1 reads SGDLS; CDR2 reads YYNGEE. This CDR3 has 14 residues. Trimming pared 0 bases from V and 6 bases from J, leaving 13 bases between.

The chain recombines TRBV19 with TRBJ2-1; weak D call: TRBD2 (6 bases). Germline values: CDR1 LNHDA, CDR2 SQIVND (reference sequence). V was pared by 3 bases and J by 0 bases, with 12 bases between. The CDR3 loop spans 16 amino acids. CDR3 nucleotides: TGTGCCAGTAGTATGGGACTCCGAAGCTCCTACAATGAGCAGTTCTTC. It encodes CASSMGLRSSYNEQFF. The full variable domain, in which reference TRBV19 and TRBJ2-1 provide the parts outside the CDR3, is DGGITQSPKYLFRKEGQNVTLSCEQNLNHDAMYWYRQDPGQGLRLIYYSQIVNDFQKGDIAEGYSVSREKKESFPLTVTSAQKNPTAFYLCASSMGLRSSYNEQFFGPGTRLTVL.

The CDR3 sequence: CASSPMEAGSGGSYEQFF. The CDR3 region has the DNA TGTGCCAGCTCACCAATGGAGGCGGGTAGCGGGGGAAGCTATGAGCAGTTCTTC. This chain joins TRBV18 and TRBJ2-1; 9 bases match TRBD2. Trimming took 2 bases from V and 8 from J; bases not matched to a gene: 16. In germline, CDR1 is KGHSH, CDR2 LQKENI. The CDR3 length is 18 residues.

The chain recombines TRBV7-9 with TRBJ2-3; D may be TRBD1 or TRBD2 (5 bases each). The CDR3 length is 18 residues. Looked up from germline, CDR1 is SEHNR and CDR2 is FQNEAQ (reference sequence). V lost 5 bases, J lost 2 bases, and 23 bases lay in between. CDR3 sequence: CASSPHVRGPNFTDTQYF. In DNA, the CDR3 is TGTGCCAGCAGCCCGCACGTCCGGGGACCGAATTTCACAGATACGCAGTATTTT.

In this sample, this clone turned up once. The rearrangement uses TRBV7-3 and TRBJ2-1; the D gene is possibly TRBD1 (6 bases). With 5 bases removed from V and 2 bases from J, the gap between germline ends came to 13 bases. The V gene's germline CDR1 is SGHTA and CDR2 FQGTGA. The CDR3 sequence is 15 residues long. The CDR3 DNA follows: TGTGCCAGCAGCCAAAAGGCAGGGGCCTACAATGAGCAGTTCTTC. It is translated as CASSQKAGAYNEQFF.

The gene calls are TRBV7-9 and TRBJ1-1, with D unclear. CDR3 length equals 9 residues. Germline-derived CDR1 and CDR2 are SEHNR and FQNEAQ (reference sequence). Trimming left V 1 base short and J 9 bases short, with 0 bases between. CDR3 nucleotide sequence: TGTGCCAGCAGCTTAGAAGCTTTCTTT. Amino acids: CASSLEAFF.

The chain links TRBV5-1 to TRBJ2-1, with TRBD2 matching over 8 bases. This CDR3 has 13 amino acids. Germline CDR1 is SGHRS and CDR2 is YFSETQ. After removal of 1 base from V and 6 bases from J, the junction contained 0 bases not matched to a gene. In nucleotides, the CDR3 is TGCGCCAGCAGCTTGACTAGCGGCAATGAGCAGTTCTTC. Its translation is CASSLTSGNEQFF. Based on the CDR3 plus reference TRBV5-1 and TRBJ2-1, the full variable domain is KAGVTQTPRYLIKTRGQQVTLSCSPISGHRSVSWYQQTPGQGLQFLFEYFSETQRNKGNFPGRFSGRQFSNSRSEMNVSTLELGDSALYLCASSLTSGNEQFFGPGTRLTVL.

The chain recombines TRBV5-1 with TRBJ2-7; 9 nucleotides align to TRBD1. J lost 5 bases, V lost 0 bases, and 9 bases had no gene match. In germline, CDR1 is SGHRS, CDR2 YFSETQ. The CDR3 is 16 amino acids. The CDR3 bases are TGCGCCAGCAGCTTGGGGCCGGGACAGGGTACGGACGAGCAGTACTTC. Amino acids: CASSLGPGQGTDEQYF.

The CDR3 spells CASSSGWGKSYNEQFF. CDR3 nucleotide sequence: TGTGCCAGTAGTAGTGGATGGGGTAAGTCCTACAATGAGCAGTTCTTC. This chain connects TRBV19 to TRBJ2-1, with D hard to call. The CDR3 has 16 residues. Germline V lookup: CDR1 LNHDA, CDR2 SQIVND (reference sequence). V lost 4 bases, J lost 1 base, and 14 bases lay in between.

This clone was recorded only once. The chain joins TRBV15 to TRBJ1-4; D gene unclear. Trimming pared 5 bases from V and 7 bases from J, leaving 8 bases between. The CDR3 length is 12 residues. Germline CDR1 LNHNV, CDR2 YYDKDF (reference sequence). The DNA of the CDR3 is TGTGCCACCAGCGGCGAGGGTGAAAAACTGTTTTTT. Its translation is CATSGEGEKLFF. Full variable domain (missing parts from reference TRBV15 and TRBJ1-4): DAMVIQNPRYQVTQFGKPVTLSCSQTLNHNVMYWYQQKSSQAPKLLFHYYDKDFNNEADTPDNFQSRRPNTSFCFLDIRSPGLGDTAMYLCATSGEGEKLFFGSGTQLSVL.

This clone has only a few counts. The chain is built from TRBV2 and TRBJ1-5; a weak D match, TRBD1 (5 bases). Trimming removed 5 bases at V and 4 bases at J, with 15 bases between. This CDR3 has 15 amino acids. CDR1 SNHLY and CDR2 FYNNEI come from the germline V gene. The DNA for the CDR3 is TGTGCCAGCAGTCATCAGGGTTCGGCGAATCAGCCCCAGCATTTT. Its translation: CASSHQGSANQPQHF.

This chain links TRBV28 with TRBJ2-7; 12 nucleotides align to TRBD2. The CDR3 contains 20 residues. Trimming took 5 bases from V and 2 from J; bases not matched to a gene: 19. Germline V gene sequence: CDR1 MDHEN, CDR2 SYDVKM. The CDR3 DNA reads TGTGCCAGCAGTCTTTCCCTGGCTAGCGGGAGGGCCATGCCGACCTACGAGCAGTACTTC. The encoded protein is CASSLSLASGRAMPTYEQYF.

V usage is TRBV5-4 and J usage is TRBJ1-2; a weak D match, TRBD1 (6 bases). The CDR3 is 14 residues long. Germline-derived CDR1 and CDR2 are SGHNT and YYREEE (reference sequence). Trimming took 2 bases from V and 3 from J, leaving 11 bases between them. DNA of the CDR3: TGTGCCAGCAGCTTTTTCGGGGGCGACTATGGCTACACCTTC. It yields the protein CASSFFGGDYGYTF.

CDR3 nucleotides: TGTGCCAGCAGCTTATGGACGGGGGAGGGGGAGACCCAGTACTTC. Translation: CASSLWTGEGETQYF. V and J are TRBV11-2 and TRBJ2-5; the match to TRBD2 covers 7 bases. J gave up 5 bases and V 2 bases, and 8 bases lay outside the gene matches. Germline V gene data show CDR1 as SGHAT and CDR2 as FQNNGV. The CDR3 is 15 amino acids.

The CDR3 bases are TGCGCCAGCGGATCACAGGGGCGTGAGTCCGGGGAGCTGTTTTTT. Translation: CASGSQGRESGELFF. This sequence joins TRBV4-1 and TRBJ2-2, with 7 bases lining up with TRBD1. The CDR3 is 15 amino acids. J lost 6 bases, V lost 8 bases, and 12 bases had no gene match. Germline CDR1 reads MGHRA; CDR2 reads YSYEKL.

The chain recombines TRBV28 with TRBJ2-7, with a possible D match to TRBD2 (5 bases). V shed 3 bases and J shed 6 bases, with 15 bases lying between them. The length of the CDR3 is 14 residues. Germline CDR1 reads MDHEN; CDR2 reads SYDVKM. The CDR3 is CASSFSPRLAEQYF. CDR3 nucleotide sequence: TGTGCCAGCAGTTTCTCTCCGCGGCTAGCCGAGCAGTACTTC. Combining the CDR3 with reference TRBV28 and TRBJ2-7 gives the whole variable domain DVKVTQSSRYLVKRTGEKVFLECVQDMDHENMFWYRQDPGLGLRLIYFSYDVKMKEKGDIPEGYSVSREKKERFSLILESASTNQTSMYLCASSFSPRLAEQYFGPGTRLTVT.

This clone was found a few times. This chain joins TRBV6-5 and TRBJ1-4; the D gene is possibly TRBD1 (6 bases). Germline V CDR1 and CDR2: MNHEY, SVGAGI. The CDR3 covers 13 residues. Trimming removed 9 bases at V and 3 bases at J, with 11 bases between. The CDR3 nucleotides read TGTGCCAGTCGGGGGCCGGCTAATGAAAAACTGTTTTTT. It translates to CASRGPANEKLFF.

The chain combines TRBV7-9 with TRBJ2-3; D remains unclear. Looked up from germline, CDR1 is SEHNR and CDR2 is FQNEAQ (reference sequence). The V end lost 0 bases, the J end lost 5 bases, and 12 bases lay between the germline ends. CDR3 length: 15 amino acids. Here the CDR3 reads CASSLALAEGDTQYF. In nucleotides, the CDR3 is TGTGCCAGCAGCTTAGCGCTGGCAGAAGGAGATACGCAGTATTTT. The full variable domain, completed using reference TRBV7-9 and TRBJ2-3, is DTGVSQNPRHKITKRGQNVTFRCDPISEHNRLYWYRQTLGQGPEFLTYFQNEAQLEKSRLLSDRFSAERPKGSFSTLEIQRTEQGDSAMYLCASSLALAEGDTQYFGPGTRLTVL.

V is TRBV7-9 and J is TRBJ1-1, with TRBD1 as a possible D gene (5 bases). V was trimmed by 4 bases and J by 7 bases, leaving 13 bases between them. Germline lookup yields CDR1 SEHNR and CDR2 FQNEAQ (reference sequence). The CDR3 totals 13 residues. The CDR3 nucleotides read TGTGCCAGCAGCTCCGACAGAAAAAATGAAGCTTTCTTT. It translates to CASSSDRKNEAFF.

This clone was counted a single time. The chain links TRBV28 to TRBJ2-1; perhaps TRBD1 as D (6 bases). V was shortened by 6 bases and J by 7 bases, with 10 bases between the two germline ends. Germline loops: CDR1 MDHEN, CDR2 SYDVKM. CDR3 size: 12 residues. For the CDR3, the DNA is TGTGCCAGCAGGTCCACAGGGAATGAGCAGTTCTTC. Translated, it gives CASRSTGNEQFF.

The rearrangement joins TRBV18 to TRBJ1-1, with 9 bases fitting TRBD1. The CDR3 is 13 residues long. The germline gives CDR1 KGHSH, CDR2 LQKENI. V shed 6 bases and J 2 bases; nucleotides not matched to a gene: 1. The CDR3 nucleotides read TGTGCCAGCTCGGGACAGGGTAACACTGAAGCTTTCTTT. Protein sequence: CASSGQGNTEAFF.